These 22 T cell receptor beta chains were sequenced from one sample in a study of CD8 T cells in Susac syndrome. With random hexamers, roughly 0.45 to 1 ug RNA was reverse transcribed. MiXCR, applied by TCRdb to the immunoSEQ multiplex PCR reads, yields one record per CDR3 protein. The sample has under 200,000 distinct CDR3 sequences, roughly 94% seen once. Source material: CD4+ T cells from PBMCs. All receptors derive from a human donor with Susac syndrome.

This chain links TRBV20-1 with TRBJ2-4, with TRBD1 identical over 7 bases. The CDR3 loop spans 12 amino acids. Germline V gene sequence: CDR1 DFQATT, CDR2 SNEGSKA (reference sequence). The trim removed 6 bases at V and 3 bases at J, leaving 2 bases unmatched. CDR3 nucleotide sequence: TGCAGTGCCCGACAGGGCAAAAACATTCAGTACTTC. Its translation is CSARQGKNIQYF.

The chain combines TRBV20-1 with TRBJ2-5; 14 positions match TRBD2. The junction had 10 bases not matched to a gene; V was cut back by 5 bases and J by 5 bases. Germline V lookup: CDR1 DFQATT, CDR2 SNEGSKA (reference sequence). This CDR3 has 16 amino acids. In DNA form, the CDR3 reads TGCAGTGCTCCGACTAGCGGGGGGGCCTCGTGGGAGACCCAGTACTTC. Protein: CSAPTSGGASWETQYF.

CDR3 bases: TGTGCCAGCAGCACCACAGGGAGATACAATGAGCAGTTCTTC. Translating it yields CASSTTGRYNEQFF. This chain joins TRBV6-5 and TRBJ2-1, with D tentatively TRBD1 (6 bases). Germline V lookup: CDR1 MNHEY, CDR2 SVGAGI. V was trimmed by 6 bases and J by 4 bases, leaving 13 bases between them. The CDR3 consists of 14 residues.

The rearrangement uses TRBV7-9 and TRBJ2-5, with 8 bases lining up with TRBD1. Per germline, CDR1 SEHNR and CDR2 FQNEAQ (reference sequence). The trim removed 3 bases at V and 1 base at J, leaving 1 base unmatched. This CDR3 has 14 amino acids. CDR3 bases: TGTGCCAGCAGCTTCGGGACAGGCCAAGAGACCCAGTACTTC. As protein: CASSFGTGQETQYF.

The chain uses TRBV12-3 or TRBV12-4 and TRBJ1-5; D remains ambiguous. The CDR3 runs 13 residues. V was pared by 6 bases and J by 4 bases, with 10 bases between. CDR3 nucleotides: TGTGCCAGCAGCATTGCTGGGAATCAGCCCCAGCATTTT. Its protein is CASSIAGNQPQHF.

The CDR3, as DNA: TGTGCCAGCAGCCCCCGGGACAGGGGGCACAATCAGCCCCAGCATTTT. Protein: CASSPRDRGHNQPQHF. The chain carries TRBV4-2 and TRBJ1-5; 12 nucleotides align to TRBD1. CDR1 and CDR2 from the germline V gene are LGHNA and YNFKEQ. V lost 4 bases and J lost 3; bases outside the gene matches: 4. CDR3 length equals 16 residues.

The chain employs TRBV20-1 and TRBJ2-7; TRBD1 aligns across 9 bases. There are 13 residues in the CDR3. Per germline, CDR1 DFQATT and CDR2 SNEGSKA (reference sequence). After removal of 3 bases from V and 4 bases from J, the junction contained 4 bases not matched to a gene. The CDR3 loop is CSASYRGLYEQYF. CDR3 DNA sequence: TGCAGTGCTAGCTACAGGGGGCTTTACGAGCAGTACTTC.

This rearrangement joins TRBV12-3 or TRBV12-4 to TRBJ2-1, with 8 bases matching TRBD1. J lost 7 bases, V lost 3 bases, and 5 bases had no gene match. The CDR3 contains 14 residues. CDR3 DNA sequence: TGTGCCAGCAGTTTCAGGGGGCCCCAGAATGAGCAGTTCTTC. This translates into CASSFRGPQNEQFF.

The chain couples TRBV20-1 to TRBJ2-1; D uncertain. Trimming removed 5 bases at V and 0 bases at J, with 11 bases between. This CDR3 comprises 14 residues. Germline V CDR1 and CDR2: DFQATT, SNEGSKA (reference sequence). The CDR3 nucleotides are TGCAGTGCTTTCGACTTTAACTCCTACAATGAGCAGTTCTTC. Protein product: CSAFDFNSYNEQFF.

The gene calls are TRBV2 and TRBJ1-3; 9 nucleotides align to TRBD1. Germline CDR1 reads SNHLY; CDR2 reads FYNNEI. Trimming at V came to 6 bases and at J to 2 bases, leaving 2 bases not matched to a gene. The CDR3 totals 14 residues. This chain's CDR3 is CASRGQGTGNTIYF. Written as DNA, the CDR3 is TGTGCCAGCAGGGGACAGGGAACTGGAAACACCATATATTTT.

The chain uses TRBV5-1 and TRBJ2-5; D gene unclear. CDR3 size: 16 residues. Per the germline V gene, CDR1 is SGHRS and CDR2 is YFSETQ. Trimming removed 0 bases from V and 4 bases from J, with 16 bases in between. The CDR3 DNA reads as TGCGCCAGCAGCTTGGAATTGGGGTCTGTTGGAGAGACCCAGTACTTC. This gives the protein CASSLELGSVGETQYF. Drawing the rest from reference TRBV5-1 and TRBJ2-5, the complete variable domain is KAGVTQTPRYLIKTRGQQVTLSCSPISGHRSVSWYQQTPGQGLQFLFEYFSETQRNKGNFPGRFSGRQFSNSRSEMNVSTLELGDSALYLCASSLELGSVGETQYFGPGTRLLVL.

The J gene is TRBJ2-7, the V gene TRBV20-1; TRBD1 matches at 7 bases. In germline, CDR1 is DFQATT, CDR2 SNEGSKA (reference sequence). The CDR3 is 14 residues long. After removal of 1 base from V and 3 bases from J, the junction contained 6 bases not matched to a gene. The chain's CDR3 is CSARATGQDYEQYF. CDR3 coding DNA: TGCAGTGCTAGAGCGACAGGGCAGGACTACGAGCAGTACTTC.

J is TRBJ1-5 and V is TRBV2, with D unresolved. The CDR3 runs 14 residues. Germline CDR1 is SNHLY and CDR2 is FYNNEI. With 6 bases removed from V and 4 bases from J, the gap between germline ends came to 13 bases. As DNA, the CDR3 is TGTGCCAGCAGCCAACAAGGGATTAATCAGCCCCAGCATTTT. Amino acids: CASSQQGINQPQHF.

The chain combines TRBV5-1 with TRBJ1-1; D call uncertain. Germline assignment: CDR1 SGHRS and CDR2 YFSETQ. V shed 4 bases and J shed 1 base, with 8 bases lying between them. The CDR3 has 13 residues. The CDR3 coding sequence is TGCGCCAGCAGCGGGGTTCGGAACACTGAAGCTTTCTTT. This codes for CASSGVRNTEAFF.

The genes are TRBV6-6 and TRBJ2-7; 10 positions agree with TRBD2. V shed 6 bases, J shed 4 bases, and the junction held 9 bases outside the gene matches. CDR1 is MNHNY and CDR2 is SVGAGI in the germline V gene (reference sequence). The CDR3 has 15 amino acids. CDR3 nucleotides: TGTGCCAGCAGCCACATCCCTAGCGGGAGTTACGAGCAGTACTTC. Encoded protein: CASSHIPSGSYEQYF.

This chain connects TRBV4-3 to TRBJ2-5; D is unresolved. This CDR3 has 13 residues. Germline loops: CDR1 LGHNA, CDR2 YSLEER. With 0 bases removed from V and 3 bases from J, the gap between germline ends came to 5 bases. CDR3 protein: CASSQDHKETQYF. Written as DNA, the CDR3 is TGCGCCAGCAGCCAAGATCACAAAGAGACCCAGTACTTC.

The rearrangement joins TRBV20-1 to TRBJ2-3; 13 bases match TRBD2. CDR3 length: 19 residues. J was trimmed by 4 bases and V by 1 base; bases with no gene match: 14. Germline CDR1 DFQATT, CDR2 SNEGSKA (reference sequence). CDR3 residues: CSARGRTSGGPVPPDTQYF. In DNA, the CDR3 is TGCAGTGCTAGAGGACGGACTAGCGGGGGCCCCGTCCCCCCAGATACGCAGTATTTT.

The V gene is TRBV11-2, the J gene TRBJ1-6, with D uncertain. The V end was cut by 1 base, the J end by 5 bases, with 9 bases between. The germline gives CDR1 SGHAT, CDR2 FQNNGV. The CDR3 loop spans 15 amino acids. CDR3 nucleotide sequence: TGTGCCAGCAGCTTAGGGGCAGTGGATAATTCACCCCTCCACTTT. This encodes CASSLGAVDNSPLHF. Filled out from reference TRBV11-2 and TRBJ1-6, the complete variable domain reads EAGVAQSPRYKIIEKRQSVAFWCNPISGHATLYWYQQILGQGPKLLIQFQNNGVVDDSQLPKDRFSAERLKGVDSTLKIQPAKLEDSAVYLCASSLGAVDNSPLHFGNGTRLTVT.

CDR3 residues: CASKTTGGETQYF. As DNA, the CDR3 is TGTGCCAGCAAGACGACAGGGGGAGAGACCCAGTACTTC. The chain uses TRBV2 and TRBJ2-5; 9 bases line up with TRBD1. Germline CDR1 reads SNHLY; CDR2 reads FYNNEI. This CDR3 spans 13 amino acids. V lost 7 bases to trimming and J lost 4 bases; unmatched junction nucleotides: 4.

The gene calls are TRBV9 and TRBJ1-1; tentative D call: TRBD1 (6 bases). Per germline, CDR1 SGDLS and CDR2 YYNGEE. Trimming pared 2 bases from V and 9 bases from J, leaving 14 bases between. There are 13 residues in the CDR3. CDR3 in DNA: TGTGCCAGCAGCGTCGAAGGGGGGCAGAAAGCTTTCTTT. Its translation is CASSVEGGQKAFF.

V usage is TRBV6-6 and J usage is TRBJ2-7; TRBD1 matches at 10 bases. This CDR3 comprises 16 residues. Germline loops: CDR1 MNHNY, CDR2 SVGAGI (reference sequence). With 3 bases clipped from V and 5 bases from J, the junction kept 10 bases outside the gene matches. The CDR3 DNA reads as TGTGCCAGCAGTTATCTACCGGGACAGGGGCTAGACGAGCAGTACTTC. Protein: CASSYLPGQGLDEQYF.

The chain has TRBV20-1 and TRBJ1-5, with D possibly matching TRBD1 (5 bases). This CDR3 has 14 amino acids. Germline lookup yields CDR1 DFQATT and CDR2 SNEGSKA (reference sequence). The germline V and J ends were trimmed by 3 bases and 2 bases, with 11 bases remaining between them. CDR3 protein: CSASQGVGNQPQHF. In DNA form, the CDR3 reads TGCAGTGCTAGTCAGGGCGTCGGCAATCAGCCCCAGCATTTT.